The present entry profiles one TCR beta chain with its context. Its matching antigen is unknown. The data are from a study of T cells after yellow fever vaccination. Study-wide context: Preparation of fractions with low cell numbers was performed using SMART-Seq v4 Ultra Low Input.

Production of TCR cDNA was by 5'RACE template switching, which also added a universal primer site and UMIs. MiXCR, run by TCRdb on the 5' RACE reads, gives a single entry per CDR3 protein. Of about 320,000 distinct CDR3 sequences in the sample, 9.5% to 15% were seen once. The CDR3 is 13 residues long. The V and J ends lost 5 bases and 6 bases, in that order; junction bases with no gene match: 5. Germline CDR1 is MNHEY and CDR2 is SVGEGT. Regarding the study as a whole: Reappearance after the booster was seen for most primary-vaccination clones, at 95% to 97% CD4 and 75% to 90% CD8. Abundant clonotypes from the bulk population could get into FACS-sorted repertoires as contaminants.

This specimen was CD4+ T cells sorted from PBMCs, taken 15 days after the yellow fever booster vaccination. The sequence came from a man aged 18 to 30 who received the YFV17D yellow fever vaccine. The chain is built from TRBV6-2 or TRBV6-3 and TRBJ1-2; 8 bases match TRBD1. CDR3: CASSHPDRDGYTF. The CDR3 coding sequence is TGTGCCAGCAGTCACCCGGACAGGGATGGCTACACCTTC.